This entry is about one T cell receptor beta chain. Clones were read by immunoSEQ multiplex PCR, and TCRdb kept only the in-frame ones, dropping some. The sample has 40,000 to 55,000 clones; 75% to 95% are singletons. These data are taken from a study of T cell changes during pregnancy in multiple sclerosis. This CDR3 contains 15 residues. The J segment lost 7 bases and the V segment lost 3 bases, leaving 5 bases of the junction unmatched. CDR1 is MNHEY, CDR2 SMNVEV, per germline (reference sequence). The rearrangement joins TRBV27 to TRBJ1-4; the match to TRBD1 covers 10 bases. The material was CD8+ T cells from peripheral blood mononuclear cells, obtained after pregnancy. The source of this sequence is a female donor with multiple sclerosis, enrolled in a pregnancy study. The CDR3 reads CASSFLGQGGEKLFF. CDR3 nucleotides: TGTGCCAGCAGTTTCTTAGGACAGGGGGGTGAAAAACTGTTTTTT.